This TCR beta chain was retrieved from a study of cytomegalovirus exposure and HLA in healthy donors. Regarding the study as a whole: Some V segments (TRBV6-2 and TRBV6-3 among them) were excluded as indistinguishable.

On this clone: Antigen: not known.

With 60 Vbeta and 13 Jbeta primers, the PCR was carried out. Profiled with immunoSEQ multiplex PCR; TCRdb holds only in-frame clones, not every one. Its table lists about 140,000 clones. CDR1 is MDHEN and CDR2 is SYDVKM in the germline V gene. The CDR3 consists of 15 residues. The V end was cut by 3 bases, the J end by 7 bases, with 15 bases between. V usage is TRBV28 and J usage is TRBJ2-2, with D maybe TRBD2 (6 bases). This sequence was found in a man between 40 and 49 years old in good health and CMV-seronegative. Sequencing input: PBMCs. CDR3 in DNA: TGTGCCAGCAGTTTGAATGGCGGGGCTAGCGGGGAGCTGTTTTTT. Translating gives CASSLNGGASGELFF.